This TCR beta chain was sequenced during a study of regulatory T cells in long-lasting Graves disease. Study-level findings and limits: Gene preferences differed: TRBV28, TRBJ1-2, TRBJ2-5 in persistent cases.

Noted time point: persistent/refractory GD, antithyroid drugs over 5 years with positive TRAb. The TCR library used RNA extracted from PBMCs. Looked up from germline, CDR1 is SGHVS and CDR2 is FQNEAQ. The CDR3 is 16 residues long. V was pared by 3 bases and J by 1 base, with 15 bases between. According to the study, TCR beta libraries were built with iRepertoire HTBI primers and CDR3-region Arm-PCR. TCRdb passed the multiplex PCR reads through MiXCR, listing each CDR3 protein once. The table has about 470,000 distinct CDR3 sequences, roughly 21% seen once. In its sample, this clonotype was seen many times. Its specificity is unknown.

The sequenced sample was peripheral blood mononuclear cells (PBMCs), obtained when the disease was refractory, from a patient treated with antithyroid drugs. The sequence derives from a female donor with Graves disease. The chain recombines TRBV7-8 with TRBJ1-1; D remains unclear. CDR3 region: CASSLVYSGQNTEAFF. The CDR3 bases are TGTGCCAGCAGCTTGGTCTACAGCGGGCAGAACACTGAAGCTTTCTTT.